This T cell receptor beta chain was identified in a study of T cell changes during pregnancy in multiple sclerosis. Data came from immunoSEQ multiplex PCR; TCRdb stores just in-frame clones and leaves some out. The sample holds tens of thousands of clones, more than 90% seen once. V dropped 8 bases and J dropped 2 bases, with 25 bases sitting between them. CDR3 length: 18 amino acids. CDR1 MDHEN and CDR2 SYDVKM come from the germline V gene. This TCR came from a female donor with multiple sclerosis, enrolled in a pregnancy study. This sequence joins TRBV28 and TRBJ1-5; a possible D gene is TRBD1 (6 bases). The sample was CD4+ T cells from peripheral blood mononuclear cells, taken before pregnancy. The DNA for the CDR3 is TGTGCCAGCGTAGTTACGGGGGGCAGCCTTATTGGCAATCAGCCCCAGCATTTT. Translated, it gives CASVVTGGSLIGNQPQHF.